This T cell receptor beta chain is from a study of T cell responses to AZD1222 COVID-19 vaccine. Findings and caveats of the study: Baseline seropositives among AZD1222 recipients totaled only 6 or 7. Donors, mostly white British, included more females; clonal diversity was possibly underestimated. After two AZD1222 doses, spike-specific TCR breadth and depth rose versus day 0.

Concerning this clone itself: The antigen remains unidentified.

Data came from immunoSEQ multiplex PCR; TCRdb stores just in-frame clones and leaves some out. The sample lists about 88,000 clones; 70% to 90% were seen once. CDR1 and CDR2 from the germline V gene are SGHRS and YFSETQ. The germline V and J ends were trimmed by 5 bases and 6 bases, with 9 bases remaining between them. There are 13 residues in the CDR3. This specimen consisted of peripheral blood, obtained 28 days after the second AZD1222 dose. The rearrangement uses TRBV5-1 and TRBJ1-6; tentatively, D is TRBD1 (5 bases). The clonotype originates from an adult who received the AZD1222 COVID-19 vaccine. In DNA form, the CDR3 reads TGCGCCAGCAGTTGGGGGAGTAATTCACCCCTCCACTTT. It translates to CASSWGSNSPLHF.